A selection of T cell receptor beta chains follows, all from one sample in a study of circulating CD8 cells and anti-PD-1 response in melanoma. TCRdb re-analysed the reads in MiXCR, keeping a single row per CDR3 protein. The data show over 900 distinct CDR3 sequences, with roughly 6.2% seen just once and roughly 17% held by the top ten. This specimen was CD8+ T cells from PBMCs, taken at baseline or after one month of anti-PD-1 therapy (not recorded which). These receptors came from a human donor with melanoma. CDR3s include the opening cysteine and the closing phenylalanine or tryptophan. D genes are given only for firm matches. Clone size is stated in some rows and not others, as once, few, many or a class when expanded.

V gene,D gene,clone size,J gene,CDR3 protein,CDR3 DNA
TRBV5-4,-,medium-sized,TRBJ2-2,CASSLVGNTGELFF,TGTGCCAGCAGCTTGGTGGGGAACACCGGGGAGCTGTTTTTT
TRBV7-3,-,large,TRBJ1-1,CASSSFNTEAFF,TGTGCCAGCAGCTCTTTTAACACTGAAGCTTTCTTT
TRBV27,-,large,TRBJ2-3,CASSLGRGTDTQYF,TGTGCCAGCAGTTTAGGACGTGGGACAGATACGCAGTATTTT
TRBV27,TRBD1,few,TRBJ2-1,CASSPLTTGLVGYNEQFF,TGTGCCAGCAGTCCCCTCACGACAGGGCTGGTCGGGTACAATGAGCAGTTCTTC
TRBV28,TRBD2,medium-sized,TRBJ2-5,CASTLGSIGLAGVETQYF,TGTGCCAGCACCTTGGGATCCATAGGGCTAGCGGGGGTCGAGACCCAGTACTTC
TRBV27,-,few,TRBJ2-1,CASSLPRRGEQFF,TGTGCCAGCAGTTTACCTCGCCGGGGTGAGCAGTTCTTC
TRBV20-1,-,large,TRBJ1-5,CSAMDLSNQPQHF,TGCAGTGCTATGGACCTTAGCAATCAGCCCCAGCATTTT
TRBV6-4,-,large,TRBJ2-1,CASSEGDNNEQFF,TGTGCCAGCAGTGAAGGGGACAACAATGAGCAGTTCTTC
TRBV28,TRBD2,large,TRBJ2-7,CASSFEAGDSYEQYF,TGTGCCAGCAGTTTCGAGGCGGGGGACTCCTACGAGCAGTACTTC
TRBV19,-,large,TRBJ1-1,CASSIVTRQGEAFF,TGTGCCAGTAGTATAGTGACCCGTCAGGGTGAAGCTTTCTTT
TRBV19,-,large,TRBJ2-2,CAGGGGLNTGELFF,TGTGCCGGCGGAGGGGGCCTGAACACCGGGGAGCTGTTTTTT
TRBV29-1,TRBD1,large,TRBJ2-7,CSVKYRGDEQYF,TGCAGCGTTAAATACAGGGGAGACGAGCAGTACTTC
TRBV19,-,medium-sized,TRBJ2-7,CAGVGSGVYEQYF,TGTGCCGGAGTAGGGTCAGGAGTATACGAGCAGTACTTC
TRBV27,-,medium-sized,TRBJ2-7,CASSPSDSGRYEQYF,TGTGCCAGCAGTCCCTCCGACAGTGGGCGTTACGAGCAGTACTTC
TRBV2,-,medium-sized,TRBJ2-1,CASRKEQAGYNEQFF,TGTGCCAGCAGAAAGGAGCAAGCGGGCTACAATGAGCAGTTCTTC
TRBV19,-,large,TRBJ2-1,CASSIGVSYNEQFF,TGTGCCAGTAGTATCGGGGTATCTTACAATGAGCAGTTCTTC
TRBV4-3,-,medium-sized,TRBJ2-7,CASSQEGGSSYEQYF,TGCGCCAGCAGCCAAGAAGGGGGGAGCTCCTACGAGCAGTACTTC
TRBV21-1,-,large,TRBJ2-4,CASDRRDAKNIQYF,TGTGCCAGCGATCGCAGGGACGCCAAAAACATTCAGTACTTC
TRBV6-5,TRBD1,large,TRBJ2-7,CASSISGGTSYEQYF,TGTGCCAGCAGTATTTCAGGGGGCACTAGTTACGAGCAGTACTTC
TRBV3-1,-,large,TRBJ2-3,CASFDGTADTQYF,TGTGCCAGCTTCGATGGGACCGCAGATACGCAGTATTTT
TRBV28,TRBD2,medium-sized,TRBJ2-7,CASSFALGTSDSYEQYF,TGTGCCAGCAGTTTCGCCCTCGGGACTAGCGACTCCTACGAGCAGTACTTC
TRBV7-9,TRBD1,few,TRBJ1-1,CASSAQGETEAFF,TGTGCCAGCAGCGCTCAGGGGGAAACTGAAGCTTTCTTT
TRBV5-5,-,medium-sized,TRBJ1-3,CATRWVIYF,TGTGCCACCCGATGGGTCATATATTTT
TRBV7-3,-,large,TRBJ2-1,CASSSLDGTDNEQFF,TGTGCCAGCAGCTCCTTAGACGGGACGGACAATGAGCAGTTCTTC
TRBV27,TRBD1,large,TRBJ2-7,CASSPGTGLNEQYF,TGTGCCAGCAGTCCTGGGACAGGGCTCAACGAGCAGTACTTC
TRBV27,-,-,TRBJ1-1,CASSTGGNTEAFF,TGTGCCAGCAGTACCGGGGGGAACACTGAAGCTTTCTTT
TRBV19,TRBD2,-,TRBJ2-2,CAGGLAGGRTGELFF,TGTGCCGGGGGACTAGCGGGAGGCCGGACCGGGGAGCTGTTTTTT
TRBV28,TRBD1,medium-sized,TRBJ1-1,CASSGPRNRGNTEAFF,TGTGCCAGCAGTGGCCCAAGAAACAGGGGTAACACTGAAGCTTTCTTT
TRBV28,-,-,TRBJ2-3,CASSSSWGTDTRYF,TGTGCCAGCAGCTCTAGTTGGGGCACAGATACGCGGTATTTT
TRBV23-1,-,large,TRBJ2-7,CASSRRRQGVYEQYF,TGCGCCAGCAGTCGACGGCGGCAGGGTGTCTACGAGCAGTACTTC
TRBV28,-,few,TRBJ2-1,CASSYGIRSSYNEQFF,TGTGCCAGCAGTTACGGGATTCGCAGCTCCTACAATGAGCAGTTCTTC
TRBV2,TRBD2,medium-sized,TRBJ2-1,CASSLTGTSGYSYNEQFF,TGTGCCAGCAGTTTAACCGGGACTAGCGGGTACTCCTACAATGAGCAGTTCTTC
TRBV27,TRBD1,large,TRBJ1-4,CASKAGQANEKLFF,TGTGCCAGCAAGGCGGGACAGGCTAATGAAAAACTGTTTTTT
TRBV28,TRBD2,large,TRBJ2-1,CASSLSGGSYNEQFF,TGTGCCAGCAGTTTATCGGGGGGATCCTACAATGAGCAGTTCTTC
TRBV2,-,medium-sized,TRBJ1-2,CASSEVLPAGRVGGYTF,TGTGCCAGCAGTGAAGTCTTACCGGCCGGGAGGGTTGGTGGCTACACCTTC
TRBV7-3,-,large,TRBJ1-6,CASSLSPNNSPLHF,TGTGCCAGCAGCTTAAGCCCTAATAATTCACCCCTCCACTTT
TRBV20-1,TRBD1,medium-sized,TRBJ2-7,CSARTPRGREQYF,TGCAGTGCCAGGACGCCGAGGGGGCGCGAGCAGTACTTC
TRBV27,-,large,TRBJ2-7,CASSPSAYEQYF,TGTGCCAGCAGTCCCTCGGCTTACGAGCAGTACTTC
TRBV27,TRBD1,large,TRBJ1-2,CASREQGNLYGYTF,TGTGCCAGCAGGGAACAGGGGAACCTCTATGGCTACACCTTC
TRBV24-1,-,large,TRBJ2-1,CATSETPTTGEQFF,TGTGCCACCAGTGAAACCCCGACTACGGGGGAGCAGTTCTTC
TRBV7-2,-,medium-sized,TRBJ2-3,CASSLGGPSGADTQYF,TGTGCCAGCAGCTTAGGGGGACCGAGTGGGGCAGATACGCAGTATTTT
TRBV2,TRBD2,large,TRBJ2-7,CASSEAGREAGYEQYF,TGTGCCAGCAGTGAAGCCGGTCGGGAGGCGGGGTACGAGCAGTACTTC
TRBV2,-,large,TRBJ2-5,CASSEDQGSQETQYF,TGTGCCAGCAGTGAAGACCAGGGGAGCCAAGAGACCCAGTACTTC
TRBV28,-,medium-sized,TRBJ2-1,CASSGPGTLGPYNEQFF,TGTGCCAGCAGTGGCCCAGGGACCCTTGGGCCCTACAATGAGCAGTTCTTC
TRBV19,-,-,TRBJ1-5,CVGGTSSRNQPQHF,TGTGTCGGGGGGACAAGTTCCCGCAATCAGCCCCAGCATTTT
TRBV24-1,-,-,TRBJ2-5,CATSDHGPQETQYF,TGTGCCACCAGTGACCATGGACCACAAGAGACCCAGTACTTC
TRBV18,TRBD1,large,TRBJ2-7,CASSPHATGGSYEQYF,TGTGCCAGCTCACCACACGCGACAGGGGGCTCCTACGAGCAGTACTTC
TRBV19,TRBD2,large,TRBJ2-3,CASSPRAGGLDTQYF,TGTGCCAGTAGCCCGAGGGCGGGGGGGCTGGATACGCAGTATTTT
TRBV29-1,TRBD2,large,TRBJ2-7,CSVRLADYYEQYF,TGCAGCGTTCGGCTAGCGGATTACTACGAGCAGTACTTC
TRBV28,-,few,TRBJ2-2,CASSLVANTGELFF,TGTGCCAGCAGCCTGGTCGCGAACACCGGGGAGCTGTTTTTT
TRBV4-1,-,large,TRBJ2-1,CASSQVLGGNEQFF,TGCGCCAGCAGCCAAGTACTAGGGGGGAATGAGCAGTTCTTC
TRBV29-1,-,medium-sized,TRBJ2-5,CSARGVQETQYF,TGCAGCGCGAGGGGGGTACAGGAGACCCAGTACTTC
TRBV6-2/TRBV6-3,-,large,TRBJ2-3,CASSYSMGDTQYF,TGTGCCAGCAGTTACTCGATGGGGGATACGCAGTATTTT
TRBV28,TRBD2,medium-sized,TRBJ2-1,CASSLDTGLVPYNEQFF,TGTGCCAGCAGTTTGGACACCGGACTAGTCCCCTACAATGAGCAGTTCTTC
TRBV7-8,-,-,TRBJ2-7,CASSDPDTPAYEQYF,TGTGCCAGCAGCGATCCCGACACCCCGGCGTACGAGCAGTACTTC